This TCR beta chain was profiled in a study of T cell repertoires in aging, cancer and after chemotherapy. Study-wide context: Six age groups, ranging from 30 or younger to 70 or older, included the donors. Patients with glioblastoma brain tumors were sampled before and after temozolomide-based therapy.

Amplification of TCR beta used genomic DNA extracted from peripheral blood. This clonotype was observed a few times. Multiplex touch-down PCR with TRB-A/B primers amplified rearranged V-D-J TRB sequences. In TCRdb, the multiplex PCR reads were re-called with MiXCR into one record per CDR3 protein. The profile covers about 1,600 distinct CDR3 sequences, with 20% to 25% appearing a single time and about 49% taken by the ten largest. The CDR3 is 15 residues long. The germline CDR1 and CDR2 sequences are DFQATT and SNEGSKA (reference sequence). The V gene lost 5 bases and the J gene lost 3 bases, with 17 bases spanning the gap.

Source material: blood. This clonotype was sampled from a human donor with a solid tumor. This rearrangement joins TRBV20-1 to TRBJ2-1, with D possibly matching TRBD2 (6 bases). CDR3: CSAWGRGGIYNEQFF. The DNA for the CDR3 is TGCAGTGCTTGGGGTCGGGGCGGGATCTACAATGAGCAGTTCTTC.